The rows below give T cell receptor beta chains drawn from one sample of a study of blood T cell repertoires in COVID-19. Sequenced by immunoSEQ multiplex PCR; TCRdb stores in-frame clones only, minus some. Of about 270,000 clones in the sample, around 86% were seen once. Specimen: peripheral blood. Receptors were obtained from an older woman with active or convalescent COVID-19. Each CDR3 is given with its conserved first and last residue. Fields, in order: V gene, CDR3 protein.

v_gene: TRBV3-1/TRBV3-2; CDR3aa: CASSQARGGRETQYF
v_gene: TRBV9; CDR3aa: CASSVWGGDTEAFF
v_gene: TRBV2; CDR3aa: CASSEVRGGANEQFF
v_gene: TRBV7-2; CDR3aa: CASSFFEAGSSGNTIYF
v_gene: TRBV11-3; CDR3aa: CASSHGGVDEQFF
v_gene: TRBV6-4; CDR3aa: CASSRLAGGYEQYF
v_gene: TRBV5-1; CDR3aa: CASRRGAVDEQFF
v_gene: TRBV19; CDR3aa: CASSLDRDSYEQYF
v_gene: TRBV7-2; CDR3aa: CASSSLVYRVEQYF
v_gene: TRBV9; CDR3aa: CASSESNRFEKLFF
v_gene: TRBV29-1; CDR3aa: CSVERGGSGNTIYF
v_gene: TRBV5-1; CDR3aa: CASSLGSDGETQYF
v_gene: TRBV27; CDR3aa: CASSFTSGGAGEFF
v_gene: TRBV6-2/TRBV6-3; CDR3aa: CASSGTRTQAGSYNSPLHF
v_gene: TRBV3-1/TRBV3-2; CDR3aa: CASSPTDRQSGGELFF
v_gene: TRBV25-1; CDR3aa: CASSEGWRQRKQYF
v_gene: TRBV9; CDR3aa: CASSPTGQGAGEQYF
v_gene: TRBV5-4; CDR3aa: CASSPTQGNYGYTF
v_gene: TRBV7-9; CDR3aa: CASSLARVSNSPLHF
v_gene: TRBV7-2; CDR3aa: CASSYRDTSSRNEQFF
v_gene: TRBV27; CDR3aa: CASSPGGSGTEAFF
v_gene: TRBV14; CDR3aa: CASSQPDRVKETQYF
v_gene: TRBV7-2; CDR3aa: CASSFTTSGGENEQFF
v_gene: TRBV3-1/TRBV3-2; CDR3aa: CASSPGGRGDGYTF
v_gene: TRBV19; CDR3aa: CATGTFGYEQFF
v_gene: TRBV19; CDR3aa: CASSPQDISGNTIYF
v_gene: TRBV2; CDR3aa: CASSEQGAGNTIYF
v_gene: TRBV27; CDR3aa: CASRRLAGEYNEQFF
v_gene: TRBV5-5; CDR3aa: CASSTYRDSSGNTIYF
v_gene: TRBV10-2; CDR3aa: CASRGRGEQYF
v_gene: TRBV9; CDR3aa: CASSVHRGSGYGYTF
v_gene: TRBV7-9; CDR3aa: CASSTLTGWPMNTEAFF
v_gene: TRBV4-1; CDR3aa: CASSWGRGATNEKLFF
v_gene: TRBV6-5; CDR3aa: CASTLSRGNYGYTF
v_gene: TRBV5-4; CDR3aa: CASSLAGVSEQYF
v_gene: TRBV7-9; CDR3aa: CASSLAVSGKEAFF
v_gene: TRBV7-2; CDR3aa: CASSFLAGLGTDTQYF
v_gene: TRBV7-9; CDR3aa: CASSLFRGATNQPQHF
v_gene: TRBV30; CDR3aa: CAWGSGQGAHTEAFF